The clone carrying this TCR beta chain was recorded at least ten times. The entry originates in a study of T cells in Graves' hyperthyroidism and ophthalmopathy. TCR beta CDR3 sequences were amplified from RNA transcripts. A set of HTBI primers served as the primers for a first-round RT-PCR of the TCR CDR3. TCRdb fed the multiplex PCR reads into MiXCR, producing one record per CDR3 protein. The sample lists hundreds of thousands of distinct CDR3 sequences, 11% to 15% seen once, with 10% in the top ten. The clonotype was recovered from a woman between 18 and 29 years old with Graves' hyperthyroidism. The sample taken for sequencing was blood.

In DNA form, the CDR3 reads TGTGCCAGCAGGAAACAGGTATCCTCCTACGAGCAGTACTTC. This sequence encodes CASRKQVSSYEQYF. V is TRBV6-1 and J is TRBJ2-7; tentatively, D is TRBD1 (5 bases). The CDR3 contains 14 residues. Germline V gene lookup returns CDR1 MNHNS and CDR2 SASEGT. Trimming removed 6 bases from V and 0 bases from J, with 12 bases in between.